Presented here are 23 T cell receptor beta chains from one specimen sequenced in a study of shared clonotypes between healthy human individuals. TCRdb's copy holds only in-frame clones and misses some; the assay was immunoSEQ multiplex PCR. Of 1.5 million to 1.9 million clones listed, 98% are singletons. Sample: naive CD4+ T cells sorted from blood. As for subset: CD45RA+ positively selected. The source of these receptors is a man aged 30 to 39 in good health.

The V and J genes are TRBV5-8 and TRBJ1-1; D may be TRBD1 (5 bases). Trimming cost V 4 bases and J 8 bases, with 18 bases left between them. The CDR3 is 14 residues long. Germline-derived CDR1 and CDR2 are SGHTS and YDEGEE. CDR3: CASSGDVRAIEAFF. The CDR3 bases are TGTGCCAGCAGCGGGGACGTCCGGGCCATCGAAGCTTTCTTT. Using reference TRBV5-8 and TRBJ1-1 for the parts outside the CDR3, the full variable domain is EAGVTQSPTHLIKTRGQQATLRCSPISGHTSVYWYQQALGLGLQFLLWYDEGEERNRGNFPPRFSGRQFPNYSSELNVNALELEDSALYLCASSGDVRAIEAFFGQGTRLTVV.

The chain links TRBV6-5 to TRBJ1-5, with 10 bases matching TRBD1. CDR1 is MNHEY and CDR2 is SVGAGI in the germline V gene. The CDR3 runs 14 residues. With 9 bases clipped from V and 5 bases from J, the junction kept 7 bases outside the gene matches. The CDR3 region has the DNA TGTGCCAGTTATCGACAGGGGGCGGATCAGCCCCAGCATTTT. Amino acid sequence: CASYRQGADQPQHF.

The CDR3 DNA reads as TGTGCCAGCAGTCCCGGGAGTAGCGGGAGGCATTACAATGAGCAGTTCTTC. Amino acid sequence: CASSPGSSGRHYNEQFF. The chain has TRBV28 and TRBJ2-1; 10 nucleotides agree with TRBD2. The CDR3 is 17 amino acids. The V gene's germline CDR1 is MDHEN and CDR2 SYDVKM. Trimming at V came to 5 bases and at J to 4 bases, leaving 11 bases not matched to a gene. Supplemented by reference TRBV28 and TRBJ2-1, the full variable domain reads DVKVTQSSRYLVKRTGEKVFLECVQDMDHENMFWYRQDPGLGLRLIYFSYDVKMKEKGDIPEGYSVSREKKERFSLILESASTNQTSMYLCASSPGSSGRHYNEQFFGPGTRLTVL.

V gene TRBV21-1 combines with J gene TRBJ2-7; TRBD1 was called by the table and not checked on the DNA. TRBV21-1 is an annotated pseudogene. The CDR3 covers 14 residues. CDR3 in DNA: TGTGCCAGCGACGCCGGGACAGTGATCTACGAGCAGTACTTC. It codes for CASDAGTVIYEQYF.

The V gene is TRBV7-8, the J gene TRBJ1-1, with no clear D. CDR1 and CDR2 (germline): SGHVS, FQNEAQ. Trimming stripped 4 bases from V and 2 bases from J, with 11 bases between. The CDR3 loop spans 14 amino acids. This chain's CDR3 is CASSYRWVNTEAFF. The CDR3 nucleotides are TGTGCCAGCAGCTATCGGTGGGTCAACACTGAAGCTTTCTTT.

The V call is TRBV28, the J call TRBJ2-6, with TRBD2 matching 7 bases. Trimming cost V 8 bases and J 0 bases; bases outside gene matches: 1. CDR1 MDHEN and CDR2 SYDVKM come from the germline V gene. The CDR3 totals 14 residues. The CDR3 loop reads CASGRGSGANVLTF. In nucleotides, the CDR3 is TGTGCCAGCGGGAGGGGCTCTGGGGCCAACGTCCTGACTTTC.

The chain has TRBV11-2 and TRBJ2-5; tentatively, D is TRBD1 (7 bases). CDR1 SGHAT and CDR2 FQNNGV come from the germline V gene. CDR3 size: 17 residues. Trimming removed 4 bases from V and 8 bases from J, with 26 bases in between. The CDR3 spells CASSSGSFRAGGKTQYF. The CDR3 DNA follows: TGTGCCAGCAGCTCCGGTTCCTTTAGGGCAGGGGGGAAAACCCAGTACTTC.

The chain carries TRBV28 and TRBJ1-5, with a tentative D call TRBD1 (5 bases). The germline CDR1 and CDR2 sequences are MDHEN and SYDVKM. The CDR3 consists of 12 residues. V lost 6 bases and J 5 bases, leaving 8 bases between the germline ends. The CDR3 DNA is TGTGCCAGCAGCCAGGGAGATCAGCCCCAGCATTTT. Protein: CASSQGDQPQHF. The full variable domain, its missing parts supplied by reference TRBV28 and TRBJ1-5, is DVKVTQSSRYLVKRTGEKVFLECVQDMDHENMFWYRQDPGLGLRLIYFSYDVKMKEKGDIPEGYSVSREKKERFSLILESASTNQTSMYLCASSQGDQPQHFGDGTRLSIL.

The chain employs TRBV9 and TRBJ2-3, with a tentative D call TRBD1 (5 bases). CDR1 SGDLS and CDR2 YYNGEE come from the germline V gene. CDR3 length: 15 amino acids. Trimming removed 1 base from V and 0 bases from J, with 9 bases in between. In DNA form, the CDR3 reads TGTGCCAGCAGCGTAACAGGTTCTAGCACAGATACGCAGTATTTT. This sequence encodes CASSVTGSSTDTQYF.

The count of this clone is one. V and J are TRBV5-1 and TRBJ2-1; 8 nucleotides line up with TRBD2. CDR3 length equals 12 residues. V lost 2 bases, J lost 13 bases, and 5 bases stayed unmatched. Germline-derived CDR1 and CDR2 are SGHRS and YFSETQ. The CDR3 region is CASSLGREVQFF. The CDR3 nucleotides are TGCGCCAGCAGCTTAGGGCGGGAGGTACAGTTCTTC.

V is TRBV7-2 and J is TRBJ2-4; no definite D call. The CDR3 consists of 19 residues. Germline V lookup: CDR1 SGHTA, CDR2 FQGNSA. Deletions cut 5 bases from V and 0 bases from J, with 23 bases between. Here the CDR3 reads CASSPHFFPSGVAKNIQYF. The CDR3 nucleotides are TGTGCCAGCAGCCCCCATTTTTTTCCCTCTGGAGTAGCCAAAAACATTCAGTACTTC.

The V call is TRBV9, the J call TRBJ1-3, with D possibly matching TRBD1 (6 bases). V was cut by 0 bases and J by 2 bases, with 12 bases left in between. The CDR3 runs 16 residues. Germline V gene sequence: CDR1 SGDLS, CDR2 YYNGEE. The DNA of the CDR3 is TGTGCCAGCAGCGTAGGGGGGGGCCTCGCTGGAAACACCATATATTTT. Its protein product is CASSVGGGLAGNTIYF.

CDR3 DNA: TGTGCCAGCAGTTCCCCCGGCAGGGAGCAGTTCTTC. Translating it yields CASSSPGREQFF. The V call is TRBV6-4, the J call TRBJ2-1; no reliable D call. CDR3 size: 12 residues. Between the trimmed V and J ends, which lost 5 bases and 10 bases, there was a span of 12 bases. Germline V gene data show CDR1 as MRHNA and CDR2 as SNTAGT.

This chain uses TRBV19 with TRBJ2-7; perhaps D is TRBD1 or TRBD2 (5 bases each). Trimming removed 9 bases from V and 7 bases from J, with 28 bases in between. This CDR3 comprises 16 residues. Germline V gene data show CDR1 as LNHDA and CDR2 as SQIVND (reference sequence). The CDR3 nucleotides read TGTGCCAGACCCACATGGGGTAGGACACTAGAAGGAGAGCAGTACTTC. Its translation is CARPTWGRTLEGEQYF. Variable domain in full (rest from reference TRBV19 and TRBJ2-7): DGGITQSPKYLFRKEGQNVTLSCEQNLNHDAMYWYRQDPGQGLRLIYYSQIVNDFQKGDIAEGYSVSREKKESFPLTVTSAQKNPTAFYLCARPTWGRTLEGEQYFGPGTRLTVT.

The V call is TRBV5-1, the J call TRBJ2-7, with 14 bases matching TRBD2. Germline CDR1 and CDR2: SGHRS and YFSETQ. The CDR3 has 17 residues. V lost 4 bases and J lost 5; bases outside the gene matches: 11. In nucleotides, the CDR3 is TGCGCCAGCAGCCGGGGACGGGGACTAGCGGGAGAGAACGAGCAGTACTTC. It codes for CASSRGRGLAGENEQYF.

This sequence joins TRBV11-2 and TRBJ2-1; the match to TRBD1 covers 10 bases. This CDR3 contains 16 residues. CDR1 and CDR2 from the germline V gene are SGHAT and FQNNGV. The V gene end was trimmed by 5 bases and the J gene end by 2 bases; junction bases not matched to a gene: 6. CDR3 nucleotides: TGTGCCAGCAGCAGACAGGGGGCGAAGACCTACAATGAGCAGTTCTTC. This codes for CASSRQGAKTYNEQFF.

This CDR3 reads CASSPTLISDKGEQYF. CDR3 in DNA: TGTGCCAGCTCACCCACCCTGATTAGCGACAAGGGGGAGCAGTACTTC. The chain is built from TRBV18 and TRBJ2-7, with D tentatively TRBD1 or TRBD2 (5 bases each). CDR1 and CDR2 from the germline V gene are KGHSH and LQKENI. The CDR3 contains 16 residues. The V end was cut by 3 bases, the J end by 7 bases, with 22 bases between.

The V gene is TRBV12-5, the J gene TRBJ2-1, with D perhaps matching TRBD1 (5 bases). The CDR3 contains 16 residues. The V gene lost 1 base and the J gene lost 7 bases, with 17 bases spanning the gap. Germline V CDR1 and CDR2: LGHNT, FRNRAP. The CDR3 coding sequence is TGTGCTAGTGGTTTGGGAACAGGTAGGGTGGCTAATGAGCAGTTCTTC. As protein: CASGLGTGRVANEQFF.

The J gene is TRBJ2-1, the V gene TRBV18; 11 nucleotides align to TRBD2. CDR1 is KGHSH and CDR2 is LQKENI in the germline V gene. The CDR3 runs to 17 residues. The junction had 3 bases not matched to a gene; V was cut back by 2 bases and J by 0 bases. For the CDR3, the DNA is TGTGCCAGCTCACCAAAGACTAGCGGGGTCTCCTACAATGAGCAGTTCTTC. This sequence encodes CASSPKTSGVSYNEQFF.

This clone was recorded once. The chain recombines TRBV7-9 with TRBJ2-1, with unresolved D. This CDR3 comprises 14 residues. The germline V gene encodes CDR1 SEHNR and CDR2 FQNEAQ (reference sequence). V was trimmed by 3 bases and J by 6 bases, leaving 12 bases between them. The CDR3 is CASSFPQALNEQFF. The CDR3 coding sequence is TGTGCCAGCAGCTTCCCCCAAGCGCTCAATGAGCAGTTCTTC.

The chain employs TRBV28 and TRBJ1-2, with D hard to call. Germline loops: CDR1 MDHEN, CDR2 SYDVKM. With 5 bases removed from V and 8 bases from J, the gap between germline ends came to 15 bases. The CDR3 extends over 13 amino acids. CDR3 nucleotide sequence: TGTGCCAGCAGTCTACGCCGGGCGGAGGGCTACACCTTC. Its translation is CASSLRRAEGYTF.

This chain joins TRBV7-3 and TRBJ2-2; D may match TRBD1 or TRBD2 (5 bases each). Deletions cut 1 base from V and 1 base from J, with 13 bases between. Germline V CDR1 and CDR2: SGHTA, FQGTGA. The CDR3 runs to 17 residues. The CDR3 reads CASSLIPPGLNTGELFF. DNA for the CDR3: TGTGCCAGCAGCTTAATCCCCCCGGGGCTGAACACCGGGGAGCTGTTTTTT.

In DNA form, the CDR3 reads TGTGCCAGCAGCGTATCCCCTGGACAGGCTTTTCCCGGGGAGACCCAGTACTTC. Its translation is CASSVSPGQAFPGETQYF. The chain employs TRBV9 and TRBJ2-5, with TRBD1 matching over 7 bases. This CDR3 has 18 amino acids. The germline CDR1 and CDR2 sequences are SGDLS and YYNGEE. V was pared by 1 base and J by 5 bases, with 17 bases of the junction left unmatched. The whole variable domain, remainder taken from reference TRBV9 and TRBJ2-5, is DSGVTQTPKHLITATGQRVTLRCSPRSGDLSVYWYQQSLDQGLQFLIQYYNGEERAKGNILERFSAQQFPDLHSELNLSSLELGDSALYFCASSVSPGQAFPGETQYFGPGTRLLVL.